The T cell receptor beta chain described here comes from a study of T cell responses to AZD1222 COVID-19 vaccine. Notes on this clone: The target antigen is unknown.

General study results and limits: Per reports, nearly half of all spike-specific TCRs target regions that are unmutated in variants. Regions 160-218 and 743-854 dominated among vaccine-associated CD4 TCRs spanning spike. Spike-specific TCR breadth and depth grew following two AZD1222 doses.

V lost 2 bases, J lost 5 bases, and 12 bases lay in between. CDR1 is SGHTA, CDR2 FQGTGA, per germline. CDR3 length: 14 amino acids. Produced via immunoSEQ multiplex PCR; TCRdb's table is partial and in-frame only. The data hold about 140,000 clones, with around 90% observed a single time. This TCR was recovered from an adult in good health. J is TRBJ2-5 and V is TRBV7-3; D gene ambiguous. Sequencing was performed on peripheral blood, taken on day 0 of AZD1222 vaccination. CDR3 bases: TGTGCCAGCAGCTTATTTGGCGAAGGGGAGACCCAGTACTTC. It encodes CASSLFGEGETQYF.